The 20 T cell receptor beta chains in this list originate from one sample, sequenced in a study of blood T cell repertoires in COVID-19 (dated by TCRdb to between 2020 and 2021). Library preparation was by the immunoSEQ multiplex PCR assay. TCRdb provides this immuneACCESS table in a form limited to in-frame rearrangements. Some clones are lacking; in checked studies, under half of them reflect an unresolved V gene, and why the rest are absent is not known. The sample table contains about 220,000 clones; only one count was recorded for about 78% of them. Together, the top ten hold around 7.7% of the sample. The source material was peripheral blood. All receptors derive from a woman in her 70s with acute or convalescent COVID-19.

This clone was picked up a small number of times. The chain joins TRBV7-9 to TRBJ2-3, with a weak D call TRBD1 (6 bases). This CDR3 contains 17 residues. Germline V lookup: CDR1 SEHNR, CDR2 FQNEAQ (reference sequence). The V end was cut by 2 bases, the J end by 4 bases, with 19 bases between. DNA of the CDR3: TGTGCCAGCAGCTTACGCGGACGGACAGAGGGTGCAGATACGCAGTATTTT. It codes for CASSLRGRTEGADTQYF.

The count of this clone is one. This sequence joins TRBV4-1 and TRBJ2-1; weak D call: TRBD2 (6 bases). CDR1 and CDR2 (germline): MGHRA, YSYEKL. The CDR3 length is 18 residues. V shed 5 bases and J shed 4 bases, with 24 bases lying between them. CDR3 sequence: CASSAGSGALIKYNEQFF. The CDR3 DNA reads TGCGCCAGCAGCGCAGGATCGGGAGCCCTAATAAAATACAATGAGCAGTTCTTC.

The CDR3 DNA is TGTGCCAGCAGCAAAGACGGACGGATAGGGGACGAGCAGTACTTC. This codes for CASSKDGRIGDEQYF. V is TRBV11-2 and J is TRBJ2-7; tentative D call: TRBD1 (5 bases). V lost 5 bases and J lost 5, with 19 bases in between. The CDR3 sequence is 15 residues long. Germline lookup yields CDR1 SGHAT and CDR2 FQNNGV. Looking up the rest from reference TRBV11-2 and TRBJ2-7 gives the full variable domain: EAGVAQSPRYKIIEKRQSVAFWCNPISGHATLYWYQQILGQGPKLLIQFQNNGVVDDSQLPKDRFSAERLKGVDSTLKIQPAKLEDSAVYLCASSKDGRIGDEQYFGPGTRLTVT.

The chain links TRBV5-6 to TRBJ2-7; 8 bases are a match to TRBD1. CDR3 length: 16 residues. V was clipped by 4 bases and J by 6 bases; unmatched bases: 15. Germline assignment: CDR1 SGHDT and CDR2 YYEEEE. CDR3 in amino acids: CASSPRRTGRSGEQYV. CDR3 in DNA: TGTGCCAGCAGCCCCCGCCGGACAGGGAGGTCAGGCGAGCAGTACGTC.

The sample holds a few counts of this clone. V usage is TRBV19 and J usage is TRBJ2-2, with TRBD2 identical over 15 bases. The ends lost 5 bases at V and 3 bases at J; junction bases unmatched: 7. The CDR3 covers 18 residues. Germline CDR1 is LNHDA and CDR2 is SQIVND (reference sequence). The CDR3 sequence is CASSRGLAGGWDTGELFF. The CDR3 DNA reads TGTGCCAGTAGTCGGGGACTAGCGGGGGGCTGGGACACCGGGGAGCTGTTTTTT.

The chain couples TRBV5-6 to TRBJ2-7; 7 bases agree with TRBD1. The V segment lost 4 bases and the J segment 3 bases; nucleotides outside the gene matches: 4. Looked up from germline, CDR1 is SGHDT and CDR2 is YYEEEE. This CDR3 is 13 amino acids long. The DNA for the CDR3 is TGTGCCAGCAGCACCTGGGACAGCTACGAGCAGTACGTC. Its translation is CASSTWDSYEQYV.

The rearrangement uses TRBV7-9 and TRBJ1-2; TRBD1 aligns across 8 bases. With V trimmed by 0 bases and J by 6 bases, 9 bases remained unmatched. Germline loops: CDR1 SEHNR, CDR2 FQNEAQ (reference sequence). This CDR3 comprises 16 residues. CDR3 region: CASSLAPLTGGHGYTF. CDR3 nucleotide sequence: TGTGCCAGCAGCTTAGCCCCTCTAACAGGGGGGCATGGCTACACCTTC.

Written as DNA, the CDR3 is TGTGCCAGCAGCAGTGGCGGGGGGGCAACAGATACGCAGTATTTT. Protein: CASSSGGGATDTQYF. V and J are TRBV27 and TRBJ2-3, with 9 bases aligning to TRBD2. Germline V lookup: CDR1 MNHEY, CDR2 SMNVEV (reference sequence). The V segment lost 6 bases and the J segment 3 bases; nucleotides outside the gene matches: 7. There are 15 residues in the CDR3.

The rearrangement joins TRBV7-2 to TRBJ1-1; 7 positions agree with TRBD1. The germline V gene encodes CDR1 SGHTA and CDR2 FQGNSA. The CDR3 sequence is 14 residues long. V shed 4 bases, J shed 1 base, and the junction held 3 bases outside the gene matches. The CDR3 DNA is TGTGCCAGCAGCTCGGGACAGCCGAACACTGAAGCTTTCTTT. As protein: CASSSGQPNTEAFF.

This clone has only a few counts. This chain uses TRBV5-4 with TRBJ1-2; D ambiguous. CDR3 length: 12 amino acids. Between the trimmed V and J ends, which lost 4 bases and 1 base, there was a span of 5 bases. CDR1 and CDR2 from the germline V gene are SGHNT and YYREEE (reference sequence). The CDR3 protein is CASSPDNYGYTF. Written as DNA, the CDR3 is TGTGCCAGCAGCCCAGATAACTATGGCTACACCTTC.

This clone was detected once. As DNA, the CDR3 is TGTGCCACCAGCAGAGATGAGGGAAGGCAGTTCTTC. Translation gives CATSRDEGRQFF. The chain carries TRBV15 and TRBJ2-1, with D maybe TRBD2 (5 bases). The germline V gene encodes CDR1 LNHNV and CDR2 YYDKDF (reference sequence). The CDR3 has 12 residues. Between the trimmed V and J ends, which lost 0 bases and 12 bases, there was a span of 9 bases.

This clone has only one observation. V gene TRBV5-5 combines with J gene TRBJ1-3; a weak D match, TRBD1 (6 bases). The germline gives CDR1 SGHKS, CDR2 YYEKEE (reference sequence). This CDR3 region has 15 residues. Trimming shortened V by 0 bases and J by 0 bases, and 7 bases separated the two germline ends. The CDR3 is CASSLGGPSGNTIYF. The DNA of the CDR3 is TGTGCCAGCAGCTTGGGGGGGCCCTCTGGAAACACCATATATTTT.

The genes are TRBV9 and TRBJ2-7; weak D call: TRBD2 (5 bases). Trimming took off 0 bases at V and 7 bases at J, with 8 bases between the two ends. The CDR3 consists of 12 residues. Looked up from germline, CDR1 is SGDLS and CDR2 is YYNGEE. CDR3 residues: CASSVEGGEQYF. The CDR3 nucleotides are TGTGCCAGCAGCGTAGAGGGCGGGGAGCAGTACTTC.

CDR3 protein: CASSAQGYNSPLHF. CDR3 nucleotides: TGTGCCAGCAGCGCACAGGGTTATAATTCACCCCTCCACTTT. The V call is TRBV9, the J call TRBJ1-6; tentative D call: TRBD1 (6 bases). Looked up from germline, CDR1 is SGDLS and CDR2 is YYNGEE. The ends were cut back, 3 bases at V and 4 bases at J, with 8 bases in the middle. The CDR3 extends over 14 amino acids.

V and J are TRBV11-3 and TRBJ2-2, with D maybe TRBD2 (6 bases). Germline CDR1 SGHNT, CDR2 YENEEA. This CDR3 is built from 16 residues. The germline V and J ends were trimmed by 1 base and 0 bases, with 9 bases remaining between them. The CDR3 nucleotides read TGTGCCAGCAGCTTAGGAGGGACTGCGAACACCGGGGAGCTGTTTTTT. It codes for CASSLGGTANTGELFF.

The DNA for the CDR3 is TGTGCCAGCAGTGACGCGGGGGGACTGTACGCGGATACGCAGTATTTT. Its translation is CASSDAGGLYADTQYF. The V call is TRBV6-1, the J call TRBJ2-3; 8 bases are shared with TRBD2. The CDR3 consists of 16 residues. The junction had 11 bases not matched to a gene; V was cut back by 3 bases and J by 6 bases. The germline V gene encodes CDR1 MNHNS and CDR2 SASEGT.

The rearrangement joins TRBV18 to TRBJ1-2; 9 nucleotides line up with TRBD1. The CDR3 is 14 amino acids. Germline lookup yields CDR1 KGHSH and CDR2 LQKENI. Trimming cost V 2 bases and J 6 bases; bases outside gene matches: 4. CDR3 in DNA: TGTGCCAGCTCACCATTGGGACAGGGCCATGGCTACACCTTC. It specifies CASSPLGQGHGYTF.

CDR3 sequence reads: CASSLYGGYETQYF. The CDR3 nucleotides read TGTGCCAGCAGCTTATATGGGGGCTACGAGACCCAGTACTTC. V usage is TRBV7-2 and J usage is TRBJ2-5; D might be TRBD1 (6 bases). The CDR3 is 14 amino acids. The germline V gene has CDR1 SGHTA and CDR2 FQGNSA. V lost 2 bases and J lost 5, with 12 bases in between.

The chain recombines TRBV10-3 with TRBJ1-1; D call uncertain. CDR1 is ENHRY and CDR2 is SYGVKD in the germline V gene. The CDR3 length is 12 residues. V lost 8 bases and J lost 7, with 14 bases in between. CDR3 sequence (DNA): TGTGCCATCGGCGAGGGTAGGGATGAAGCTTTCTTT. This sequence encodes CAIGEGRDEAFF.

This chain links TRBV5-1 with TRBJ1-2; possible D gene TRBD1, 5 bases. The CDR3 length is 14 residues. Deletions cut 1 base from V and 5 bases from J, with 12 bases between. CDR1 SGHRS and CDR2 YFSETQ come from the germline V gene. The CDR3 region is CASSLTDSQYGYTF. The CDR3 DNA reads as TGCGCCAGCAGCTTGACCGACAGTCAATATGGCTACACCTTC.